This record covers a single T cell receptor (beta chain). Germline CDR1 reads LNHDA; CDR2 reads SQIVND (reference sequence). The V and J ends lost 3 bases and 5 bases respectively, with 10 bases between them. The CDR3 is made up of 13 amino acids. The record originates from a study of blood T cell repertoires in COVID-19. The wider study: PBMCs, B-cell-depleted T cells, or T cells provided the cDNA or gDNA that made up the material.

Sequenced by immunoSEQ multiplex PCR; TCRdb stores in-frame clones only, minus some. In the table there are 200,000 to 250,000 clones, approximately 86% of which are singletons. The chain carries TRBV19 and TRBJ1-2; a possible D gene is TRBD1 (5 bases). Material: peripheral blood. The receptor's source is a woman aged 50 to 60 with COVID-19, enrolled during active disease. CDR3: CASSIIQGYGYTF. The DNA of the CDR3 is TGTGCCAGTAGTATTATCCAGGGATATGGCTACACCTTC.